What follows is one TCR beta chain and its context. Its target is unknown. The ends lost 4 bases at V and 6 bases at J; junction bases unmatched: 12. CDR1 is SGHDN, CDR2 FVKESK, per germline. The CDR3 is made up of 15 amino acids. These data come from a study of human T cells and chemical hapten exposure. Study-wide points: Positive correlation was observed between PT1 expanded TCR counts and patch test score.

MiXCR was run by TCRdb on the RACE reads, yielding one entry per CDR3 protein. The sample shows a few hundred thousand distinct CDR3 sequences, just under 6.5% of them seen only once. Time point here: patch test 2, 6 weeks after DPC sensitization. The treatment here: therapeutic diphenylcyclopropenone sensitization with weekly scalp DPC. V gene TRBV14 combines with J gene TRBJ2-7, with 7 positions matching TRBD2. The origin of this receptor is a woman aged 18-29 years with alopecia areata. Some clones in this sample may be carry-over from other donors' samples. Sequenced here: whole blood, sampled in connection with sensitization to the hapten diphenylcyclopropenone (DPC). CDR3 region: CASSLDLGGRGEQYF. The CDR3 region has the DNA TGTGCCAGCAGCCTGGACTTGGGAGGGCGAGGCGAGCAGTACTTC.